The 24 T cell receptor beta chains below were found in one sample sequenced in a study of T cells after yellow fever vaccination. Via MiXCR, TCRdb re-called the 5' RACE reads, giving one row per CDR3 protein. The table lists approximately 120,000 distinct CDR3 sequences, roughly 6.7% of them singletons, with around 2.3% in the top ten. The sequencing used CD4+ T cells sorted from PBMCs, collected 9 to 10 days after the first yellow fever vaccination. The source of these receptors is a man aged 18 to 29 who received the YFV17D yellow fever vaccine.

In its sample, this clonotype was seen many times. This chain connects TRBV20-1 to TRBJ1-5; D is uncertain. The CDR3 totals 13 residues. V lost 4 bases, J lost 5 bases, and 12 bases lay in between. Germline CDR1 and CDR2: DFQATT and SNEGSKA (reference sequence). CDR3 amino acids: CSATDRNDQPQHF. In DNA, the CDR3 is TGCAGTGCTACGGACCGTAACGATCAGCCCCAGCATTTT.

This clonotype has a count of ten or more. This chain connects TRBV5-1 to TRBJ2-1; the D gene could be TRBD1 or TRBD2 (5 bases each). V was pared by 6 bases and J by 6 bases, with 22 bases between. From germline, CDR1 is SGHRS and CDR2 YFSETQ. The CDR3 has 16 residues. DNA of the CDR3: TGCGCCAGCATCCTCAATCCGGGACGGGATATCAATGAGCAGTTCTTC. Its protein product is CASILNPGRDINEQFF.

In its sample, this clonotype was seen many times. This chain uses TRBV7-2 with TRBJ2-7, with D maybe TRBD1 (5 bases). This CDR3 has 13 residues. Germline V CDR1 and CDR2: SGHTA, FQGNSA. Trimming removed 2 bases from V and 1 base from J, with 6 bases in between. CDR3 bases: TGTGCCAGCAGCTTACACAGGTCCTACGAGCAGTACTTC. Protein: CASSLHRSYEQYF. Combining the CDR3 with reference TRBV7-2 and TRBJ2-7 gives the whole variable domain GAGVSQSPSNKVTEKGKDVELRCDPISGHTALYWYRQSLGQGLEFLIYFQGNSAPDKSGLPSDRFSAERTGGSVSTLTIQRTQQEDSAVYLCASSLHRSYEQYFGPGTRLTVT.

This clonotype was seen a handful of times. The chain combines TRBV18 with TRBJ2-1, with 8 bases aligning to TRBD1. J lost 0 bases, V lost 4 bases, and 8 bases had no gene match. Germline CDR1 reads KGHSH; CDR2 reads LQKENI. The CDR3 totals 17 residues. The CDR3 DNA sequence: TGTGCCAGCTCACTTGGACAGGGTACTAGCTCCTACAATGAGCAGTTCTTC. Protein product: CASSLGQGTSSYNEQFF.

In its sample, this clonotype was seen many times. The gene calls are TRBV4-1 and TRBJ1-4; D gene unclear. Trimming shortened V by 4 bases and J by 8 bases, and 11 bases separated the two germline ends. This CDR3 is built from 13 residues. In germline, CDR1 is MGHRA, CDR2 YSYEKL. CDR3: CASSPPGSEKLFF. The DNA for the CDR3 is TGCGCCAGCAGCCCGCCGGGCTCCGAAAAACTGTTTTTT.

This clonotype has a count of ten or more. The V and J genes are TRBV3-1 and TRBJ2-1; tentatively, D is TRBD1 (6 bases). CDR1 and CDR2 (germline): LGHDT, YNNKEL (reference sequence). This CDR3 region has 15 residues. Between the trimmed V and J ends, which lost 4 bases and 3 bases, there was a span of 13 bases. The CDR3 DNA reads as TGTGCCAGCAGCCCCGGCCGGACAGTCTACAATGAGCAGTTCTTC. Amino acids: CASSPGRTVYNEQFF.

This clonotype occurred many times. V is TRBV7-2 and J is TRBJ2-1, with D possibly being TRBD2 (6 bases). V was trimmed by 5 bases and J by 9 bases, leaving 11 bases between them. This CDR3 region has 12 residues. Germline-derived CDR1 and CDR2 are SGHTA and FQGNSA. The CDR3 nucleotides read TGTGCCAGCAGCCGGGACTCGGGTGAGCAGTTCTTC. This gives the protein CASSRDSGEQFF.

This clonotype has at least ten counts. The chain combines TRBV7-8 with TRBJ1-3, with D possibly TRBD1 on 6 matching bases. Germline CDR1 reads SGHVS; CDR2 reads FQNEAQ. The CDR3 covers 15 residues. V lost 4 bases and J lost 0, with 10 bases in between. The CDR3 protein is CASSWGPRSGNTIYF. CDR3 sequence (DNA): TGTGCCAGCAGCTGGGGGCCTCGCTCTGGAAACACCATATATTTT.

In this sample, this clonotype turned up a few times. The chain recombines TRBV19 with TRBJ2-5; D gene ambiguous. Looked up from germline, CDR1 is LNHDA and CDR2 is SQIVND (reference sequence). This CDR3 comprises 13 residues. V gave up 2 bases and J gave up 5 bases, with 9 bases separating them. The CDR3 loop reads CASSIPGVETQYF. Written as DNA, the CDR3 is TGTGCCAGTAGTATACCAGGAGTTGAGACCCAGTACTTC.

The table lists this clonotype with many counts. The chain employs TRBV6-2 or TRBV6-3 and TRBJ2-5; no clear D. CDR1 and CDR2 (germline): MNHEY, SVGEGT. This CDR3 has 14 amino acids. Trimming removed 0 bases from V and 2 bases from J, with 7 bases in between. CDR3 amino acids: CASSYSAVQETQYF. CDR3 DNA: TGTGCCAGCAGTTACTCTGCAGTACAAGAGACCCAGTACTTC.

This clonotype appeared many times. The V gene is TRBV4-3, the J gene TRBJ1-2; TRBD1 might be the D (5 bases). This CDR3 spans 17 amino acids. The germline V gene has CDR1 LGHNA and CDR2 YSLEER. V was trimmed by 0 bases and J by 7 bases, leaving 21 bases between them. The CDR3 here is CASSQDPGGTMGTGYTF. The CDR3 DNA follows: TGCGCCAGCAGCCAAGACCCGGGCGGTACGATGGGGACTGGCTACACCTTC.

Only a few counts were recorded for this clonotype. This chain uses TRBV12-3 or TRBV12-4 with TRBJ1-6; D possibly corresponds to TRBD1 (5 bases). The CDR3 has 14 residues. Trimming removed 1 base from V and 7 bases from J, with 8 bases in between. The CDR3 sequence: CASSLGRENSPLHF. CDR3 coding DNA: TGTGCCAGCAGTTTAGGCAGGGAGAATTCACCCCTCCACTTT.

This clonotype was seen repeatedly, ten times or more. The chain combines TRBV7-2 with TRBJ2-3; D is unresolved. Germline V gives CDR1 SGHTA, CDR2 FQGNSA. The CDR3 is made up of 15 amino acids. Trimming shortened V by 1 base and J by 0 bases, and 8 bases separated the two germline ends. CDR3 region: CASSLVAVSTDTQYF. Here the CDR3 DNA reads TGTGCCAGCAGCTTAGTGGCAGTGAGCACAGATACGCAGTATTTT.

This clonotype came up many times. The rearrangement links TRBV5-1 to TRBJ2-1; 11 bases agree with TRBD1. The CDR3 runs to 15 residues. V was clipped by 4 bases and J by 7 bases; unmatched bases: 7. Germline V gene lookup returns CDR1 SGHRS and CDR2 YFSETQ. In nucleotides, the CDR3 is TGCGCCAGCAGCCTAGGACAGGGGGCTGGTAATGAGCAGTTCTTC. Translating gives CASSLGQGAGNEQFF.

This clonotype was seen at least ten times. The V and J genes are TRBV9 and TRBJ1-5, with D maybe TRBD1 (6 bases). Trimming removed 7 bases at V and 2 bases at J, with 16 bases between. CDR3 length: 15 residues. CDR1 and CDR2 (germline): SGDLS, YYNGEE. CDR3 sequence reads: CASGKGGVGNQPQHF. In DNA, the CDR3 is TGTGCCAGCGGGAAAGGGGGGGTGGGCAATCAGCCCCAGCATTTT.

This clonotype has ten or more counts. The chain combines TRBV13 with TRBJ2-7; no clear D. The CDR3 is 13 residues long. Germline V CDR1 and CDR2: PRHDT, FYEKMQ (reference sequence). Trimming removed 6 bases from V and 2 bases from J, with 11 bases in between. CDR3 sequence: CASSPLRAYEQYF. The CDR3 DNA sequence: TGTGCCAGCAGTCCTCTTAGGGCCTACGAGCAGTACTTC.

This clonotype was observed at least ten times. The chain is built from TRBV10-3 and TRBJ1-3, with D tentatively TRBD1 (5 bases). V lost 8 bases and J lost 1, with 15 bases in between. The CDR3 has 15 amino acids. Germline CDR1 reads ENHRY; CDR2 reads SYGVKD. CDR3 nucleotides: TGTGCCATCGGTCCTGACAGCGTATCTGGAAACACCATATATTTT. Its protein is CAIGPDSVSGNTIYF.

This clonotype was seen many times. The J gene is TRBJ1-6, the V gene TRBV12-3 or TRBV12-4; 8 bases are shared with TRBD1. This CDR3 is 14 amino acids long. The ends lost 3 bases at V and 8 bases at J; junction bases unmatched: 3. The CDR3 loop reads CASSFQGADSPLHF. The CDR3 nucleotides read TGTGCCAGCAGTTTTCAGGGGGCGGATTCACCCCTCCACTTT.

This clonotype has a count of ten or more. This chain links TRBV5-1 with TRBJ1-5; D is unclear. The V end lost 1 base, the J end lost 5 bases, and 7 bases lay between the germline ends. The CDR3 totals 13 residues. Germline values: CDR1 SGHRS, CDR2 YFSETQ. The CDR3 DNA reads TGCGCCAGCAGCTTGTGGCCGGATCAGCCCCAGCATTTT. Translation gives CASSLWPDQPQHF.

This clonotype has at least ten counts. This chain uses TRBV7-9 with TRBJ2-3; D possibly uses TRBD1 or TRBD2 (5 bases each). V lost 7 bases to trimming and J lost 6 bases, with 20 bases between them. CDR3 length equals 15 residues. Germline assignment: CDR1 SEHNR and CDR2 FQNEAQ (reference sequence). Written as DNA, the CDR3 is TGTGCCAGCATCCCCGCCGCCTCGGGGCGGGATACGCAGTATTTT. This sequence encodes CASIPAASGRDTQYF. The whole variable domain, remainder taken from reference TRBV7-9 and TRBJ2-3, is DTGVSQNPRHKITKRGQNVTFRCDPISEHNRLYWYRQTLGQGPEFLTYFQNEAQLEKSRLLSDRFSAERPKGSFSTLEIQRTEQGDSAMYLCASIPAASGRDTQYFGPGTRLTVL.

There are many counts of this clonotype. The chain couples TRBV29-1 to TRBJ2-7, with TRBD1 identical over 8 bases. J lost 0 bases, V lost 4 bases, and 11 bases had no gene match. Per germline, CDR1 SQVTM and CDR2 ANQGSEA. This CDR3 comprises 16 residues. CDR3 nucleotide sequence: TGCAGCGTTGGGGGAACGGGGACAGGATACTCCTACGAGCAGTACTTC. Translation gives CSVGGTGTGYSYEQYF.

This clonotype appeared a few times. CDR3 sequence (DNA): TGCGCCAGCAGCCAGGGGTCTAGGAGGACCGGGGAGCTGTTTTTT. It translates to CASSQGSRRTGELFF. The chain recombines TRBV4-3 with TRBJ2-2; a weak D match, TRBD2 (5 bases). Trimming removed 3 bases at V and 5 bases at J, with 13 bases between. Germline assignment: CDR1 LGHNA and CDR2 YSLEER. This CDR3 contains 15 residues.

This clonotype appeared many times. This chain joins TRBV5-1 and TRBJ2-3; TRBD2 matches at 12 bases. CDR3 size: 16 residues. Germline CDR1 reads SGHRS; CDR2 reads YFSETQ. Trimming at V came to 1 base and at J to 5 bases, leaving 5 bases not matched to a gene. The CDR3 nucleotides are TGCGCCAGCAGCTTGAAACTAGCGGGGGGTGGAGATACGCAGTATTTT. Translated, it gives CASSLKLAGGGDTQYF.

This clonotype was seen repeatedly, ten times or more. The CDR3 region has the DNA TGCGCCAGCAGCTCCCAACCCCCGGGACTAGAGCGCAATGAGCAGTTCTTC. Its translation: CASSSQPPGLERNEQFF. This rearrangement joins TRBV5-1 to TRBJ2-1, with 8 bases matching TRBD2. Losses at the gene ends were 3 bases for V and 6 bases for J; bases not matched to a gene: 14. Germline V CDR1 and CDR2: SGHRS, YFSETQ. The CDR3 has 17 residues. Supplemented by reference TRBV5-1 and TRBJ2-1, the full variable domain reads KAGVTQTPRYLIKTRGQQVTLSCSPISGHRSVSWYQQTPGQGLQFLFEYFSETQRNKGNFPGRFSGRQFSNSRSEMNVSTLELGDSALYLCASSSQPPGLERNEQFFGPGTRLTVL.